The text below deals with one T cell receptor (beta chain). Its recognized antigen is unknown. No quality values exist for individual bases; no much larger clone is one base distant. Each donor gave one peripheral blood draw, averaging approximately 0.11 L, which was collected into heparinised tubes. Naive, central memory, regulatory and stem cell-like memory CD4+ T cells were sorted on a BD FACSAria II using a panel including CD45RO, CCR7, CD25, CD127, CD95 and CD27. All sorted populations exceeded 95% purity. Right away, PBMCs were isolated by Lymphoprep density gradient centrifugation and were stained directly, with no culture step. To minimize batch effects, samples were stained and sorted in pairs, one healthy donor with one patient per experiment. The data were obtained in a study of beta chain features in type 1 diabetes (dated by TCRdb to the late 2010s). Study-level background: Patients and healthy donors did not differ in mean age, gender distribution, total cell number or subset yield. A total of under 140,000,000 sorted cells were examined across all samples, and the number of cells per subset was strongly correlated with RNA yield. The study compared the TCRB repertoires of sorted circulating CD4+ T cell subsets in recently diagnosed type 1 diabetes patients with those in matched healthy donors. Naive and central memory subsets were obtained from all 30 or so donors, but regulatory and stem cell-like memory subsets were isolated from only 8 patients and roughly 8 healthy donors. Summary of the overall study and its limitations: Shorter templates might be favored by PCR, yet because patient and control samples were amplified and corrected together, any such skew would affect both groups equally. Because small numbers of individuals were included in the HLA sub-analyses, any influence of HLA type on TCRB rearrangement was left unresolved. Patients with type 1 diabetes made fewer insertions and deleted more nucleotides at VDJ recombination sites, implying thymic rearrangement abnormalities. Because cDNA rather than genomic DNA was sequenced, highly expressing activated cells could have been over-represented, although no difference in activation and CD3 levels was found between groups. In all four CD4+ subsets, TCRB CDR3 length was moderately but significantly shorter in type 1 diabetes patients. Naive, central memory and regulatory TCRB repertoires appeared to be more alike among patients than among healthy donors.

The High Capacity cDNA Reverse Transcription Kit was used to reverse transcribe all of the isolated RNA, meaning that expressed TCRB transcripts were what got sequenced. Naive, central memory and regulatory T cell samples underwent deep immunoSEQ sequencing, averaging about 3.57 million total reads per sample. Sorted cells were lysed in RLT buffer, and RNA was extracted using DNase-treated RNeasy Micro or Mini kits according to cell number. Each cell subset was processed separately to prevent cross-contamination, with patient and healthy donor samples processed together. Using the immunoSEQ multiplex PCR, TCRB sequences were amplified from cDNA into 87-bp fragments spanning the CDR3 region. The amplicons were sequenced using the Illumina HiSeq platform. The original methods were these. Synthetic template baselines were used to correct PCR bias computationally, reads within Hamming distance 2 were collapsed, and singletons that could not be merged were discarded. By aligning reads against IMGT, V, D and J genes, CDR3 length, and insertions or deletions at six rearrangement sites were assigned. Within each subset, clonotype counts were normalized to the number of sorted cells before true diversity and Gini coefficients were calculated with the tcR R package. The overlap coefficient, calculated on TCRB nucleotide sequences, was used to quantify repertoire sharing. Out-of-frame TCRB sequences from naive cells were analyzed to stand in for the pre-selection repertoire. TCRdb took this table from immuneACCESS and kept in-frame rearrangements with V and J called. Such tables lack part of the clones; where checked against another copy, unresolved V genes explain under half of the gap, and the rest is unexplained. That table furnishes V, J and clone size, whereas the DNA furnished D and trimming. The table for this sample lists a few hundred thousand clones; about a fifth of them were counted only once. The ten largest clones add up to 0.028% of the sample.

According to the germline V gene, CDR1 reads MNHEY and CDR2 reads SVGAGI. The CDR3 runs 14 amino acids, cysteine and phenylalanine included. The retained sequence is limited to the CDR3, 42 bases, with the frame set at the first base. V loses 6 bases of germline sequence and J loses 7 bases, and the interval between the two ends is 16 bases. The material sequenced was naive CD4+ T cells from blood. Reading the label with the study, this specimen's cell subset or site is: true naive CD4+ T cells. The clonotype comes from a woman aged 40-49 years with type 1 diabetes. The receptor chain draws on TRBV6-5 and TRBJ1-5; the D region possibly corresponds to TRBD1 (5 bases align). DNA sequence: TGTGCCAGCAGCCGTCAGGGAGGCCGGCAGCCCCAGCATTTT. Its translation is CASSRQGGRQPQHF.